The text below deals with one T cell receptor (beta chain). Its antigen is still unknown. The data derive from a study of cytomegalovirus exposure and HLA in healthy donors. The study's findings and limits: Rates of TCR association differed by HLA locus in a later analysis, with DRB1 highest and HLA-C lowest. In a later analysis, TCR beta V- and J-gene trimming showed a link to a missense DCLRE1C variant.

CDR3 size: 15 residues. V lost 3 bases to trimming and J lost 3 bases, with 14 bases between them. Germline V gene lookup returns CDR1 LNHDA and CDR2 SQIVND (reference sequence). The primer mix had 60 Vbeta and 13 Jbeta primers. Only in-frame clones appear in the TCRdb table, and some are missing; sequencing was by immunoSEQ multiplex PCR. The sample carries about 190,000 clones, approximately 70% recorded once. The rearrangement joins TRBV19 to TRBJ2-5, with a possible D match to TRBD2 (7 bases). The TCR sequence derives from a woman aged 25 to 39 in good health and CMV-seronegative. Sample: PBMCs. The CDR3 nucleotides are TGTGCCAGTAGTATTTTTGGGGGGGGCGAAGAGACCCAGTACTTC. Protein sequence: CASSIFGGGEETQYF.